This is a list of T cell receptor beta chains from one sample in a study of blood T cell repertoires in COVID-19. Assay used: immunoSEQ multiplex PCR; TCRdb lists only in-frame clones, some missing. Among tens of thousands of clones, 89% were seen once, and the ten largest hold almost 5%. The sequenced sample was peripheral blood. These receptors came from a woman in her 50s with active COVID-19. CDR3s leave out the opening cysteine and the closing phenylalanine or tryptophan.

V gene | CDR3 protein
TRBV11-3 | ASSRRTGLNTEAF
TRBV11-2 | ASSFRGGYT
TRBV19 | ARKTGADQPQH
TRBV2 | ASSVSGNTGELF
TRBV19 | ASSTGPGQGDTGELF
TRBV7-2 | ASSSGVGHSYEQY
TRBV19 | ASSIDRSGSQNEQY
TRBV19 | ASSIHGLGYYEQY
TRBV7-2 | ASSHRPTSGSYEQY
TRBV24-1 | ATSDRDISTQETQY
TRBV2 | ASRVQLAGLVGYEQY
TRBV2 | ASRKSGTENEKLF
TRBV28 | ASSLIVADGHEQY
TRBV5-1 | ASSLVLAGDTYNEQF
TRBV18 | ASSPTLNTEAF
TRBV11-3 | ASGSSYNEQF
TRBV7-7 | ATDRVRGTEAF
TRBV11-2 | ASSSGLFNEQF
TRBV6-6 | ASSYSSEQY
TRBV7-3 | ASSSNPGGNSPLH
TRBV5-4 | ASSSSGRAQKSEQF
TRBV18 | ASSRTSGSNNEQF
TRBV9 | ASSVDRGIQY
TRBV19 | ASKRMELDRETAGANVLT
TRBV7-9 | ASSSTQGPDTEAF
TRBV30 | ATRTNYGYT
TRBV19 | ASSPPGLVVAGEQF
TRBV30 | AAKRVFSYNEQF
TRBV3-1/TRBV3-2 | ASSQEGTGGPKEQF
TRBV7-6 | ASGPTGGTYEKLF
TRBV6-6 | ASSLSGTSGRPSSYEQY